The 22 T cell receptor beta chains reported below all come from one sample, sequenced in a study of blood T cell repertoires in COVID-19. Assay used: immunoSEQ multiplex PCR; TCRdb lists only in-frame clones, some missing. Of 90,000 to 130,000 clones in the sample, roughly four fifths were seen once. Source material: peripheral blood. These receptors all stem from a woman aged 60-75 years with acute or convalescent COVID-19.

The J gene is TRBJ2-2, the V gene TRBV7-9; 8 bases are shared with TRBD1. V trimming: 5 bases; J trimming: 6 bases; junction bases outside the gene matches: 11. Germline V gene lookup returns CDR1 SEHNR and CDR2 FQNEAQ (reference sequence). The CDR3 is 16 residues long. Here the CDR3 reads CASSTGQGRSPGELFF. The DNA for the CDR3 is TGTGCCAGCAGCACCGGACAGGGAAGAAGTCCCGGGGAGCTGTTTTTT.

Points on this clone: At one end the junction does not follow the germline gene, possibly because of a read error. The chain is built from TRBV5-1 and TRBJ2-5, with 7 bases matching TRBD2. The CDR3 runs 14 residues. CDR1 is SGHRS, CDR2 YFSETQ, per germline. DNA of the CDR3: TGCGCCAGCAGATTGGCGGGGGAGGGCCGGACCCAGTACTTC. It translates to CASRLAGEGRTQYF.

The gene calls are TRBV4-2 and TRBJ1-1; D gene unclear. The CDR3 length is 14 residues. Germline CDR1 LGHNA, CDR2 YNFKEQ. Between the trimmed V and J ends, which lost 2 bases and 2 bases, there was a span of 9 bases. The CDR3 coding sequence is TGTGCCAGCAGCCAACAGTTCATAAACACTGAAGCTTTCTTT. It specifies CASSQQFINTEAFF.

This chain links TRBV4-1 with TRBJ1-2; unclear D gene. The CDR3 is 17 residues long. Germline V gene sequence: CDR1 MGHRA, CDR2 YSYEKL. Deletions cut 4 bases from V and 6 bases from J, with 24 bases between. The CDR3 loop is CASSPSLVRGSGDGYTF. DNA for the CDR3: TGCGCCAGCAGCCCGTCACTAGTCCGTGGTTCTGGGGATGGCTACACCTTC.

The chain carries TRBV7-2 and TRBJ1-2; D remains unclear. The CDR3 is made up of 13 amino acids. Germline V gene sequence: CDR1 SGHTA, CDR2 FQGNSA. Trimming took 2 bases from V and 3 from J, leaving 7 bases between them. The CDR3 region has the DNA TGTGCCAGCAGCTTAACTCGGGACTATGGCTACACCTTC. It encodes CASSLTRDYGYTF.

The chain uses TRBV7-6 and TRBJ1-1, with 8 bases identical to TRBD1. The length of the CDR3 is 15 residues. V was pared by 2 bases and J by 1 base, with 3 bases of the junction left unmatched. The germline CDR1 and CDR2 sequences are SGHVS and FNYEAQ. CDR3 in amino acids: CASSLQGAGNTEAFF. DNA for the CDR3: TGTGCCAGCAGCTTACAGGGGGCTGGGAACACTGAAGCTTTCTTT. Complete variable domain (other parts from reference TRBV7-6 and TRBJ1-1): GAGVSQSPRYKVTKRGQDVALRCDPISGHVSLYWYRQALGQGPEFLTYFNYEAQQDKSGLPNDRFSAERPEGSISTLTIQRTEQRDSAMYRCASSLQGAGNTEAFFGQGTRLTVV.

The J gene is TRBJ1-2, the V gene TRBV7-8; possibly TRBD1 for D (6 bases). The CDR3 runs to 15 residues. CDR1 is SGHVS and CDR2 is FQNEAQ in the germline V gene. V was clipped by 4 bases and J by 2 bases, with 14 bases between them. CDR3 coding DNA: TGTGCCAGCAGCTCTTCGGGACATACAAACTATGGCTACACCTTC. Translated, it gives CASSSSGHTNYGYTF.

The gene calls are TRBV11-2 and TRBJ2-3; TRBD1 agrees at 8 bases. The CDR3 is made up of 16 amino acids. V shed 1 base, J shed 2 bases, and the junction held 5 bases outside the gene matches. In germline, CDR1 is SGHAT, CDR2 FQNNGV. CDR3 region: CASSLGHRGVTDTQYF. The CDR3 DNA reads TGTGCCAGCAGCTTAGGTCACAGGGGGGTCACAGATACGCAGTATTTT. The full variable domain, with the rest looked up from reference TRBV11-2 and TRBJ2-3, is EAGVAQSPRYKIIEKRQSVAFWCNPISGHATLYWYQQILGQGPKLLIQFQNNGVVDDSQLPKDRFSAERLKGVDSTLKIQPAKLEDSAVYLCASSLGHRGVTDTQYFGPGTRLTVL.

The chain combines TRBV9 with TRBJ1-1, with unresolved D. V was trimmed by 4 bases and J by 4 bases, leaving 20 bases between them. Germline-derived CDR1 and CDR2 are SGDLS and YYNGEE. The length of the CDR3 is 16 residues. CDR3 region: CASSIHGENMGTEAFF. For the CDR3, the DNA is TGTGCCAGCAGCATCCACGGGGAGAACATGGGCACTGAAGCTTTCTTT.

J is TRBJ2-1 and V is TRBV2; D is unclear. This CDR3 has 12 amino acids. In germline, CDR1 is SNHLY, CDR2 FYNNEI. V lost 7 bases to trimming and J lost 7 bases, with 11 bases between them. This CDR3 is CASITTENEQFF. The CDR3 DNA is TGTGCCAGCATCACGACTGAAAATGAGCAGTTCTTC.

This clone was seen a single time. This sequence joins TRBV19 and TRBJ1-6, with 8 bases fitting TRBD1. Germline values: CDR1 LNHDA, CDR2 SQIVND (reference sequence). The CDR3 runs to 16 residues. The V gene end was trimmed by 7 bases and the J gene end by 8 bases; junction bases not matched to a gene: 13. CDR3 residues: CASNGDGTGLDSPLHF. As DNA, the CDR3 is TGTGCCAGTAACGGCGACGGGACAGGCCTAGATTCACCCCTCCACTTT.

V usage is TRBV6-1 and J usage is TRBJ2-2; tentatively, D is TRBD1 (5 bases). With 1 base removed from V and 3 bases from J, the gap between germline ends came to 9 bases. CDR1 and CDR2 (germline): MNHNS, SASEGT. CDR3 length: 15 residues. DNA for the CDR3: TGTGCCAGCAGTGAAGTTTCAGGGTACACCGGGGAGCTGTTTTTT. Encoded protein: CASSEVSGYTGELFF.

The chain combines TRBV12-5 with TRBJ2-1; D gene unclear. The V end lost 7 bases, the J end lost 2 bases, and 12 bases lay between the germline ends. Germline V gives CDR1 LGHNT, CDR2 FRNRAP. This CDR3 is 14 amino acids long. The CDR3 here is CASAPSGAYNEQFF. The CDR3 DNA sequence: TGTGCTAGTGCCCCTTCCGGTGCCTACAATGAGCAGTTCTTC.

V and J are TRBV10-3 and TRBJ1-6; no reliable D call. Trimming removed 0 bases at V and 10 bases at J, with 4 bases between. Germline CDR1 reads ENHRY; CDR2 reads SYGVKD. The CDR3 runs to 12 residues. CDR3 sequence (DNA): TGTGCCATCAGTGAGTCAGAGTCACCCCTCCACTTT. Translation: CAISESESPLHF.

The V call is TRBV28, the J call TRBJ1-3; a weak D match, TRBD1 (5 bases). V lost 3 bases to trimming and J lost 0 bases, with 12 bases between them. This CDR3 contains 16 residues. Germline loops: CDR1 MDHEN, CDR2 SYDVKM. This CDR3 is CASSLRQHFSGNTIYF. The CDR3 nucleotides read TGTGCCAGCAGTTTGAGACAGCACTTCTCTGGAAACACCATATATTTT.

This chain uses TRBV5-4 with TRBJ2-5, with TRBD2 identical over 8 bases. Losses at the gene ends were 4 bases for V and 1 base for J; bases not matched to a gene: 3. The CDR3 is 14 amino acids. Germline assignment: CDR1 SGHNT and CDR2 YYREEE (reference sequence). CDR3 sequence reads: CASSERGGQETQYF. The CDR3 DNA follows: TGTGCCAGCAGCGAACGGGGGGGCCAAGAGACCCAGTACTTC.

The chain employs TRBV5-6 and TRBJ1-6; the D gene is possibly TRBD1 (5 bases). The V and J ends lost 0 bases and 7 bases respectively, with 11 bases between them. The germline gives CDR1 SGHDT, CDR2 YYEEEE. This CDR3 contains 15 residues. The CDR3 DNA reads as TGTGCCAGCAGCTTGGGGCAGGGTAAGAATTCACCCCTCCACTTT. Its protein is CASSLGQGKNSPLHF.

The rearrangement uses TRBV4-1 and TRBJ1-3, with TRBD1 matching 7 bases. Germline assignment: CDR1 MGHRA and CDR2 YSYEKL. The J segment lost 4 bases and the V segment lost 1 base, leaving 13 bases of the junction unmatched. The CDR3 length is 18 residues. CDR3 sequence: CASSQAWTVTGSGNTIYF. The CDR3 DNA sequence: TGCGCCAGCAGCCAAGCGTGGACTGTGACAGGGTCAGGAAACACCATATATTTT.

CDR3 sequence: CASRDRPEDGYTF. CDR3 DNA: TGCGCCAGTCGTGACAGACCCGAGGATGGCTACACCTTC. The chain uses TRBV5-1 and TRBJ1-2, with D tentatively TRBD1 (5 bases). Germline values: CDR1 SGHRS, CDR2 YFSETQ. V was clipped by 8 bases and J by 6 bases, with 17 bases between them. The CDR3 is 13 amino acids.

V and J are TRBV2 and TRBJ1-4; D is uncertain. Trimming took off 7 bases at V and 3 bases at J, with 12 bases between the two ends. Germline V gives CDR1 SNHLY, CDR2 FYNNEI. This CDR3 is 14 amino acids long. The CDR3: CASKFVSPNEKLFF. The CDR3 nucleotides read TGTGCCAGCAAGTTTGTTAGCCCTAATGAAAAACTGTTTTTT.

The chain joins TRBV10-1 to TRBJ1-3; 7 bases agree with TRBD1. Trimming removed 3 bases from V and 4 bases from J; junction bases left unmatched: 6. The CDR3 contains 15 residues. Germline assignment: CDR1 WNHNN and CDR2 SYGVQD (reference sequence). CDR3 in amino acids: CASSDPRGEGNTIYF. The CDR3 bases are TGCGCCAGCAGTGACCCCAGGGGGGAGGGAAACACCATATATTTT.

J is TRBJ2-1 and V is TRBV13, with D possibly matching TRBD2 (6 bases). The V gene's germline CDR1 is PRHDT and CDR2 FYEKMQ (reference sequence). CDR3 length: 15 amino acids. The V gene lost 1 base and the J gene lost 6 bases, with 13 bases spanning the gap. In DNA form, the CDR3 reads TGTGCCAGCAGCTTAGAATTTGGGCGGGGCAATGAGCAGTTCTTC. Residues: CASSLEFGRGNEQFF. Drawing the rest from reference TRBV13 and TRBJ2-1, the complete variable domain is AAGVIQSPRHLIKEKRETATLKCYPIPRHDTVYWYQQGPGQDPQFLISFYEKMQSDKGSIPDRFSAQQFSDYHSELNMSSLELGDSALYFCASSLEFGRGNEQFFGPGTRLTVL.